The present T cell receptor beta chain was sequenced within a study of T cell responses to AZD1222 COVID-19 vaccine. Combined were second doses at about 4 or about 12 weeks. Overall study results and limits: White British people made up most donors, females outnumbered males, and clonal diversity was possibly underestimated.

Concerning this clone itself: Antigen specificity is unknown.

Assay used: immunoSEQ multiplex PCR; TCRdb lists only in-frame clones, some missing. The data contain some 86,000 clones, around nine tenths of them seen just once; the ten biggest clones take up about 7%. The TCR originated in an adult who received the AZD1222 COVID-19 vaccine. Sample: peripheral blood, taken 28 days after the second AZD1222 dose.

The CDR3 sequence: CATSDLSGTNEKLFF. The CDR3 DNA is TGTGCCACCAGTGATTTGTCAGGAACGAATGAAAAACTGTTTTTT. This chain links TRBV24-1 with TRBJ1-4; D gene uncertain. The CDR3 sequence is 15 residues long. Trimming stripped 0 bases from V and 5 bases from J, with 9 bases between. Germline V gene lookup returns CDR1 KGHDR and CDR2 SFDVKD.